Listed below are T cell receptor beta chains from one sample, sequenced in a study of T cell clonotyping in hematopoietic cell transplantation. Method: immunoSEQ multiplex PCR; TCRdb's copy keeps in-frame clones and lacks some. The profile shows 15,000 or so clones, 95% to 98% of them singletons. The sample here was peripheral blood mononuclear cells, taken 30 days after allogeneic stem cell transplant. Every receptor here comes from a female patient in her forties or fifties who had an allogeneic stem cell transplant from an unrelated donor, so T cells may come from the graft donor. Some clones in this sample may be carry-over from other donors' samples. Both conserved end residues are trimmed from each CDR3. Each record gives: J gene, V gene, CDR3 length, clone size, CDR3 protein. Some rows have no size entry. The others give once, few or many, or a class for an expanded clone.

TRBJ2-3,TRBV6-5,9,.,ASRFTDTQY
TRBJ2-5,TRBV29-1,12,.,SVEKPGQGETQY
TRBJ1-5,TRBV9,13,.,ASSVGDRGNQPQH
TRBJ2-7,TRBV19,11,.,ASSNGGRYEQY
TRBJ2-1,TRBV10-1,12,.,ASTPGTGDNEQF
TRBJ1-1,TRBV18,11,.,ASSPMGNTEAF
TRBJ2-7,TRBV5-1,12,.,ASSPRFGPYEQY
TRBJ2-7,TRBV5-1,13,.,ASSRGSEVLHEQY
TRBJ2-7,TRBV7-6,15,.,ASSLSPSGGLSHEQY
TRBJ1-5,TRBV6-5,12,.,ATSRGRGHQPQH
TRBJ2-2,TRBV6-5,13,once,ASSYGAVNTGELF
TRBJ1-2,TRBV6-6,14,.,ASSPVTGKVGYGYT
TRBJ2-1,TRBV30,12,.,AWSLLGTINEQF
TRBJ2-5,TRBV5-1,11,.,ASSLANQETQY
TRBJ1-5,TRBV30,11,once,AWSVHLSQPQH
TRBJ2-2,TRBV19,12,.,ASRKAGNTGELF
TRBJ1-5,TRBV7-6,15,.,ASSLRSRASGNQPQH
TRBJ1-4,TRBV4-1,14,.,ASSQSRTATNEKLF
TRBJ1-5,TRBV28,11,.,ASSLGKPQPQH
TRBJ2-7,TRBV19,13,.,ASSIAAGRTYEQY
TRBJ1-2,TRBV16,10,.,ASSTQGYGYT
TRBJ1-2,TRBV19,14,.,ASSIDPTVPNYGYT
TRBJ2-2,TRBV5-6,12,.,ASSLAFDTGELF
TRBJ1-2,TRBV5-1,13,.,ASSLSGTGAYGYT
TRBJ1-1,TRBV14,12,.,ASSQGLGSPGAF
TRBJ2-5,TRBV25-1,14,once,ASSAFSGGAGETQY
TRBJ1-5,TRBV7-9,12,.,ASSLLDSNQPQH
TRBJ2-7,TRBV5-1,12,.,ASSSLQGAYEQY
TRBJ2-5,TRBV5-6,13,.,ASSWGLVGGETQY
TRBJ1-6,TRBV2,13,.,ASSEDVRYNSPLH
TRBJ2-7,TRBV5-6,10,.,ASSFWGLEQY
TRBJ2-7,TRBV6-1,12,.,ASSAAQGTYEQY
TRBJ1-6,TRBV30,12,.,AWSGHSYNSPLH
TRBJ1-6,TRBV19,12,few,ASSVDRANSPLH
TRBJ1-2,TRBV30,11,.,AWKVTGNNGYT
TRBJ2-3,TRBV18,13,.,ASSPPLQGTDTQY
TRBJ1-5,TRBV6-6,13,.,ASSYSRSSLEPQH